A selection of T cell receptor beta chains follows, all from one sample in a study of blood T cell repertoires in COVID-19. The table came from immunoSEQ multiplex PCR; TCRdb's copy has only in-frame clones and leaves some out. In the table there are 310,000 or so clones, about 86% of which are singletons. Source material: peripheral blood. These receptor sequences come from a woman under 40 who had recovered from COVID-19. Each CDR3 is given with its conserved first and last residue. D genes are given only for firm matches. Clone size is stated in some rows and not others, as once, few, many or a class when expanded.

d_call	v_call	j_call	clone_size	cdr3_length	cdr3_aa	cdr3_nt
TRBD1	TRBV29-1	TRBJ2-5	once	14	CSVLKDRPQETQYF	TGCAGCGTTTTAAAGGACAGGCCCCAAGAGACCCAGTACTTC
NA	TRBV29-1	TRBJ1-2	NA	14	CSVLGAREHYGYTF	TGCAGCGTCCTCGGCGCGCGGGAACACTATGGCTACACCTTC
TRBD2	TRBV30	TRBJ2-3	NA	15	CAWSVKRGGTDTQYF	TGTGCCTGGAGTGTTAAGCGGGGGGGCACAGATACGCAGTATTTT
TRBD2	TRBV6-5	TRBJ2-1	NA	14	CASSLSGAYNEQFF	TGTGCCAGCAGCCTAAGCGGGGCCTACAATGAGCAGTTCTTC
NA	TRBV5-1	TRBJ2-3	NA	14	CASSVAENTDTQYF	TGCGCCAGCAGCGTAGCGGAAAACACAGATACGCAGTATTTT
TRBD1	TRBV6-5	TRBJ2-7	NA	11	CASLRGHEQYF	TGTGCCAGCCTCAGGGGGCACGAGCAGTACTTC
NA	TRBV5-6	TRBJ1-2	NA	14	CASSLLFGGVGYTF	TGTGCCAGCAGCTTGCTGTTCGGGGGGGTAGGCTACACCTTC
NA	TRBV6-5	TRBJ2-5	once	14	CASSYGGEGETQYF	TGTGCCAGCAGTTATGGGGGCGAGGGAGAGACCCAGTACTTC
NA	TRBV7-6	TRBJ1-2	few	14	CASSLSPRRLGYTF	TGTGCCAGCAGCTTAAGTCCTAGAAGACTCGGCTACACCTTC
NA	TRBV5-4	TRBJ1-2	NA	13	CASSPDSNYGYTF	TGTGCCAGCAGCCCAGACAGTAACTATGGCTACACCTTC
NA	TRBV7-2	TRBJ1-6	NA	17	CASSDPGEGAYNSPLHF	TGTGCCAGCAGCGATCCGGGTGAAGGGGCCTATAATTCACCCCTCCACTTT
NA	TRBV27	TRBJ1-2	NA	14	CASSLSETAYGYTF	TGTGCCAGCAGTTTATCAGAGACAGCCTATGGCTACACCTTC
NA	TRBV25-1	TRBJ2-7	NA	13	CASSDGSRYEQYF	TGTGCCAGCAGTGATGGGAGTCGCTACGAGCAGTACTTC
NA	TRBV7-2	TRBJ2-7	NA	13	CASSRTWGSEQYF	TGTGCCAGCAGCCGAACTTGGGGCAGCGAGCAGTACTTC
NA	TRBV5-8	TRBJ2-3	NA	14	CASSPPGGTDTQYF	TGTGCCAGCAGTCCCCCGGGGGGCACAGATACGCAGTATTTT
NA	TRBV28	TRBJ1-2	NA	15	CASNVGGGATYGYTF	TGTGCCAGCAATGTGGGAGGGGGGGCCACCTATGGCTACACCTTC
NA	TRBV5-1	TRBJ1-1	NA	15	CASSLMVQPGSEAFF	TGCGCCAGCAGTCTCATGGTACAACCGGGTTCTGAAGCTTTCTTT
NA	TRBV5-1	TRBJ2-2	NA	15	CASSPKTGNTGELFF	TGCGCCAGCAGCCCTAAGACAGGGAACACCGGGGAGCTGTTTTTT
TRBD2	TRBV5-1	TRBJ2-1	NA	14	CASSRTSGGAEQFF	TGCGCCAGCAGCCGAACTAGCGGAGGGGCTGAGCAGTTCTTC
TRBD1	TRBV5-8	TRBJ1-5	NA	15	CASSLGDSPNQPQHF	TGTGCCAGCAGCTTGGGGGACAGCCCCAATCAGCCCCAGCATTTT
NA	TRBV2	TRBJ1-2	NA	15	CASSEEGGGDYGYTF	TGTGCCAGCAGTGAGGAGGGTGGGGGAGACTATGGCTACACCTTC
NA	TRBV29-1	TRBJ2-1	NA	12	CSALFTGHEQFF	TGCAGCGCACTCTTTACAGGGCATGAGCAGTTCTTC
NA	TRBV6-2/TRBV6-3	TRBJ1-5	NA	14	CASSSTGYGQPQHF	TGTGCCAGCAGTTCCACAGGGTACGGTCAGCCCCAGCATTTT
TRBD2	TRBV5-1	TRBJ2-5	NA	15	CASSQRLAGEETQYF	TGCGCCAGCAGCCAAAGACTAGCGGGAGAAGAGACCCAGTACTTC
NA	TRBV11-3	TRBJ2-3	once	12	CASSPTGDTQYF	TGTGCCAGCAGCCCCACGGGGGATACGCAGTATTTT
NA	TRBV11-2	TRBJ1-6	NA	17	CASSAQGFGTYNSPLHF	TGTGCCAGCAGCGCACAGGGCTTCGGGACCTATAATTCACCCCTCCACTTT
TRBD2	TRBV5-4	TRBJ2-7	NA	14	CASSSQRGAGEQYF	TGTGCCAGCAGCTCGCAGCGGGGGGCAGGGGAGCAGTACTTC
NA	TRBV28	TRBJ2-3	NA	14	CASSSAGSTDTQYF	TGTGCCAGCAGCTCCGCGGGGAGCACAGATACGCAGTATTTT